This TCR beta chain is drawn from a study of T-cell reconstitution after alpha-beta-depleted transplantation in children. During its preparation, the TCRbeta library received unique molecular identifiers. TCRdb independently ran MiXCR on the PCR reads; one entry per CDR3 protein. The data contain 450,000 to 700,000 distinct CDR3 sequences, roughly 30% of them singletons. Study conclusions and caveats: The origin of alpha-beta T cells about two months after transplant was reportedly several hundred expanded graft clones. Surviving recipient T cells and thymic progenitors underlay high day-60 TCRbeta diversity in some patients. Newly made T cells mostly supplied T-cell counts and diversity one year after transplant.

Germline loops: CDR1 MDHEN, CDR2 SYDVKM. The V gene end was trimmed by 5 bases and the J gene end by 3 bases; junction bases not matched to a gene: 13. The CDR3 length is 17 residues. On this clonotype: Its specificity is not known.

The sequencing used PBMCs, collected before TCRalphabeta/CD19-depleted stem cell transplant. The chain carries TRBV28 and TRBJ2-1, with TRBD1 matching 7 bases. This TCR derives from a boy less than two years old with Wiskott-Aldrich syndrome, due to receive a stem cell transplant. CDR3 loop: CASSLPLTGAGYNEQFF. Here the CDR3 DNA reads TGTGCCAGCAGTCTCCCTCTCACAGGGGCGGGCTACAATGAGCAGTTCTTC.